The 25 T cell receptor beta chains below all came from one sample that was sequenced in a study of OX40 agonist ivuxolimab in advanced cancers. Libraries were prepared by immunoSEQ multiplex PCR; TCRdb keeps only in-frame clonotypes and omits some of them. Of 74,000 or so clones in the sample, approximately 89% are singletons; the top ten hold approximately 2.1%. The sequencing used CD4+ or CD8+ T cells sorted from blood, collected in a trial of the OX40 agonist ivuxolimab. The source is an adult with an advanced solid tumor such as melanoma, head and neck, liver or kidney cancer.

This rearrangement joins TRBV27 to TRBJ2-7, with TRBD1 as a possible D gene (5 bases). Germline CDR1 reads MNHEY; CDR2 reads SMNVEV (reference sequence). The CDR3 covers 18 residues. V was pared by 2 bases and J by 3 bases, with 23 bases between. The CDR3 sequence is CASSLGSPQGTNNYEQYF. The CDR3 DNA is TGTGCCAGCAGTTTAGGATCTCCCCAGGGTACGAACAACTACGAGCAGTACTTC.

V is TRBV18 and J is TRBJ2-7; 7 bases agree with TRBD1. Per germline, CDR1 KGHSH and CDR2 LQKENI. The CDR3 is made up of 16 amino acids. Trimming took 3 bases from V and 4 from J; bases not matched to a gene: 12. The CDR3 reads CASSPPGRGLGYEQYF. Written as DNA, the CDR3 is TGTGCCAGCTCACCCCCGGGTAGGGGGCTAGGGTACGAGCAGTACTTC.

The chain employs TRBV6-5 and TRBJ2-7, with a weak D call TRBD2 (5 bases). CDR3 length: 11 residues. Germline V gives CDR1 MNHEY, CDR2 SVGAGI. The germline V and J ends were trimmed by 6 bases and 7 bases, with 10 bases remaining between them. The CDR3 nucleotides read TGTGCCAGCAGCTCCGGGATAGAGCAGTACTTC. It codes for CASSSGIEQYF.

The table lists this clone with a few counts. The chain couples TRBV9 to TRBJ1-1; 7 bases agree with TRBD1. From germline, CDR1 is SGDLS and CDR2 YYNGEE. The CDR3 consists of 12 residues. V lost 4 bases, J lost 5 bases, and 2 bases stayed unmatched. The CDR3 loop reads CASSSQGTEAFF. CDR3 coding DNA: TGTGCCAGCAGCTCACAGGGGACTGAAGCTTTCTTT.

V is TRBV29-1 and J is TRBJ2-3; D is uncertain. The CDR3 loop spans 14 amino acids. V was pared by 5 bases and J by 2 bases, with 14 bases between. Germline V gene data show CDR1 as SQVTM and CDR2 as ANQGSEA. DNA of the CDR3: TGCAGCGTTAACGAGAACACCCCCACAGATACGCAGTATTTT. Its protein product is CSVNENTPTDTQYF.

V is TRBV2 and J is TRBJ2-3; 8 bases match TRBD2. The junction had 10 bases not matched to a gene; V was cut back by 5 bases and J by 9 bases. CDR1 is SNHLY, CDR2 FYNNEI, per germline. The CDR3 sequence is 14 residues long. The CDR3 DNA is TGTGCCAGCAGTCGGGAGGGCTATTCGGGGACGCAGTATTTT. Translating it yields CASSREGYSGTQYF.

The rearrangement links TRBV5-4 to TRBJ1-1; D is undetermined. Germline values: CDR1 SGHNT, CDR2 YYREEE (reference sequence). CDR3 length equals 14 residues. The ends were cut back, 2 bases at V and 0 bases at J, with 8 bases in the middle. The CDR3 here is CASSLRRLNTEAFF. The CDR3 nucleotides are TGTGCCAGCAGCTTACGCCGGCTGAACACTGAAGCTTTCTTT.

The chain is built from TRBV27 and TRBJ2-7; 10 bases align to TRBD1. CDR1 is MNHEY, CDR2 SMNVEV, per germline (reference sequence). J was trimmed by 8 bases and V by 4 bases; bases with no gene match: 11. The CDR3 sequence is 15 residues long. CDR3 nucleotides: TGTGCCAGCAGTTCCCACCGGGACAGGGGACTTAAGCAGTACTTC. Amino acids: CASSSHRDRGLKQYF.

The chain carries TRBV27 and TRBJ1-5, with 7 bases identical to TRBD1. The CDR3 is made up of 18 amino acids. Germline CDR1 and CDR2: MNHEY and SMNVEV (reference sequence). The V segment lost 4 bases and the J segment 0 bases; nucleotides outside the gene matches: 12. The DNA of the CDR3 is TGTGCCAGCAGTTCGACCACCCTACGGGACAGTAGCAATCAGCCCCAGCATTTT. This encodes CASSSTTLRDSSNQPQHF.

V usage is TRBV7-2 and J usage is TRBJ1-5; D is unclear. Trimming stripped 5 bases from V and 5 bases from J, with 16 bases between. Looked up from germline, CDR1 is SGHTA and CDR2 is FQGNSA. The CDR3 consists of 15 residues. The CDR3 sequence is CASSPSALEHQPQHF. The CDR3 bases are TGTGCCAGCAGCCCTTCGGCTCTGGAACATCAGCCCCAGCATTTT.

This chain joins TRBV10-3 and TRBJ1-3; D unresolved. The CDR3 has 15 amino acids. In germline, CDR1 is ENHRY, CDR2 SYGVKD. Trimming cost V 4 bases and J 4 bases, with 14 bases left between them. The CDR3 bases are TGTGCCATCAGTGTGGGGAAGGGATCAGGAAACACCATATATTTT. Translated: CAISVGKGSGNTIYF.

The CDR3: CASSHRTGQETQYF. The CDR3 DNA sequence: TGTGCCAGCAGCCACCGGACGGGACAAGAGACCCAGTACTTC. The chain uses TRBV2 and TRBJ2-5; D is perhaps TRBD2 (5 bases). This CDR3 region has 14 residues. Germline V gene lookup returns CDR1 SNHLY and CDR2 FYNNEI. Trimming stripped 6 bases from V and 2 bases from J, with 13 bases between.

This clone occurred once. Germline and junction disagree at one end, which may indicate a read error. CDR3 sequence reads: CASGARDSARNTTYF. CDR3 nucleotide sequence: TGTGCTAGTGGTGCCCGGGACAGCGCGAGAAACACCACATATTTT. V gene TRBV12-5 combines with J gene TRBJ1-3; 7 bases agree with TRBD1. Germline values: CDR1 LGHNT, CDR2 FRNRAP. This CDR3 has 15 residues. Drawing the rest from reference TRBV12-5 and TRBJ1-3, the complete variable domain is DARVTQTPRHKVTEMGQEVTMRCQPILGHNTVFWYRQTMMQGLELLAYFRNRAPLDDSGMPKDRFSAEMPDATLATLKIQPSEPRDSAVYFCASGARDSARNTTYFGEGSWLTVV.

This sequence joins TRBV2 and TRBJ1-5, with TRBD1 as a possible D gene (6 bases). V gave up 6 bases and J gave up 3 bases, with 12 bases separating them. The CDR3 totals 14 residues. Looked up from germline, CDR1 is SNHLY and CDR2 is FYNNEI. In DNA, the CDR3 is TGTGCCAGCAGCGTAGGACAGAACAATCAGCCCCAGCATTTT. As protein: CASSVGQNNQPQHF.

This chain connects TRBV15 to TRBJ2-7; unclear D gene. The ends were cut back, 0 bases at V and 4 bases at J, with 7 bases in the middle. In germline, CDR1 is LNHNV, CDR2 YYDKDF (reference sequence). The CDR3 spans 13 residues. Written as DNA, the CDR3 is TGTGCCACCAGCAGAGACACTCCGTACGAGCAGTACTTC. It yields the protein CATSRDTPYEQYF.

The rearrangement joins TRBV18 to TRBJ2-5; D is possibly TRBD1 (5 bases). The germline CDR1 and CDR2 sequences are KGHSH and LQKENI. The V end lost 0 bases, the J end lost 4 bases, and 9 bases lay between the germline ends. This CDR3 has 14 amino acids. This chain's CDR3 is CASSPPGARETQYF. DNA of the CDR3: TGTGCCAGCTCACCACCAGGGGCGAGAGAGACCCAGTACTTC.

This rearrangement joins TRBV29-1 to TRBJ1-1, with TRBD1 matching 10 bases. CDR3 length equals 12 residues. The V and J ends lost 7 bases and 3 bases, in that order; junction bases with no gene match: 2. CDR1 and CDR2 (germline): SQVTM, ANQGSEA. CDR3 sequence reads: CSGGQGDTEAFF. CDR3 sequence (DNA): TGCAGCGGCGGACAGGGGGACACTGAAGCTTTCTTT. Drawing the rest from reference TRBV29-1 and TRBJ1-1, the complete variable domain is SAVISQKPSRDICQRGTSLTIQCQVDSQVTMMFWYRQQPGQSLTLIATANQGSEATYESGFVIDKFPISRPNLTFSTLTVSNMSPEDSSIYLCSGGQGDTEAFFGQGTRLTVV.

For the CDR3, the DNA is TGTGCCAGCAGCACCCTGACAGGGGAAGAGACCCAGTACTTC. As protein: CASSTLTGEETQYF. The chain joins TRBV27 to TRBJ2-5, with TRBD1 identical over 8 bases. The germline V gene has CDR1 MNHEY and CDR2 SMNVEV (reference sequence). This CDR3 has 14 residues. V was clipped by 6 bases and J by 3 bases; unmatched bases: 6.

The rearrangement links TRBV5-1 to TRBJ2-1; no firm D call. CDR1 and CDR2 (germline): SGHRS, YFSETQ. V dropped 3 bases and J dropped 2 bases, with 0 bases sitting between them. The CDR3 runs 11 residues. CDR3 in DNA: TGCGCCAGCAGCTCCTACAATGAGCAGTTCTTC. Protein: CASSSYNEQFF.

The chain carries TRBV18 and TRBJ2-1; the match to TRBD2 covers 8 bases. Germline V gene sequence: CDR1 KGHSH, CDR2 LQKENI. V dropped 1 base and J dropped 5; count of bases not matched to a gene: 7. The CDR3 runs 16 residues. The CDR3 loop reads CASSPRGGGTHNEQFF. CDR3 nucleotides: TGTGCCAGCTCACCACGGGGCGGGGGGACCCACAATGAGCAGTTCTTC.

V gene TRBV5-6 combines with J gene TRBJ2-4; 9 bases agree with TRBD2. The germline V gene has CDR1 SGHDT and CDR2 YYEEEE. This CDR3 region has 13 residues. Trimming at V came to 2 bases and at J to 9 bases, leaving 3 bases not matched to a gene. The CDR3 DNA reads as TGTGCCAGCAGCTTCGGACTAGCGATCATTCAGTACTTC. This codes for CASSFGLAIIQYF.

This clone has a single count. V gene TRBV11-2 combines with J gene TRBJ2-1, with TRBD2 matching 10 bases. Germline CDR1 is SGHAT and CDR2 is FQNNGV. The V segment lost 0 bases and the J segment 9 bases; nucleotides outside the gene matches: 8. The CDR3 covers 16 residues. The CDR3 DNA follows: TGTGCCAGCAGCTTAGATTTAAGCGGGAGGGCGAGTGAGCAGTTCTTC. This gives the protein CASSLDLSGRASEQFF. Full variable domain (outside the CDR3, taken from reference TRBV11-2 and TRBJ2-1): EAGVAQSPRYKIIEKRQSVAFWCNPISGHATLYWYQQILGQGPKLLIQFQNNGVVDDSQLPKDRFSAERLKGVDSTLKIQPAKLEDSAVYLCASSLDLSGRASEQFFGPGTRLTVL.

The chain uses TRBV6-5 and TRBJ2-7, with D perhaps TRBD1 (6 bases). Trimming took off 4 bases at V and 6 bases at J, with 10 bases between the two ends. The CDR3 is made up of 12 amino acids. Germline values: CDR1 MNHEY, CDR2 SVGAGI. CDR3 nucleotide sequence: TGTGCCAGCAGTTTACAGGGAGCCGAGCAGTACTTC. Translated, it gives CASSLQGAEQYF.

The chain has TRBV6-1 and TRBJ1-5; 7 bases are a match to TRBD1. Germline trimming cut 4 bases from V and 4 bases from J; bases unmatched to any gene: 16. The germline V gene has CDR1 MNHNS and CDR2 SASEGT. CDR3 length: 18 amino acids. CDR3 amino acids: CASSGQKSLGGQNQPQHF. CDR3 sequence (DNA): TGTGCCAGCAGTGGACAAAAGTCTCTAGGGGGCCAAAATCAGCCCCAGCATTTT.

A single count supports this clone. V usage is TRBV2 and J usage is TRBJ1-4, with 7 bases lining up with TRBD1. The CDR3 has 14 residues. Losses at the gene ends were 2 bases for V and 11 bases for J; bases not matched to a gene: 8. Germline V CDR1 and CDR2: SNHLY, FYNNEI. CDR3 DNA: TGTGCCAGCAGTGAAACCAGGGGGATCGGGAAACTGTTTTTT. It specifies CASSETRGIGKLFF. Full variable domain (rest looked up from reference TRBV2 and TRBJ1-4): EPEVTQTPSHQVTQMGQEVILRCVPISNHLYFYWYRQILGQKVEFLVSFYNNEISEKSEIFDDQFSVERPDGSNFTLKIRSTKLEDSAMYFCASSETRGIGKLFFGSGTQLSVL.